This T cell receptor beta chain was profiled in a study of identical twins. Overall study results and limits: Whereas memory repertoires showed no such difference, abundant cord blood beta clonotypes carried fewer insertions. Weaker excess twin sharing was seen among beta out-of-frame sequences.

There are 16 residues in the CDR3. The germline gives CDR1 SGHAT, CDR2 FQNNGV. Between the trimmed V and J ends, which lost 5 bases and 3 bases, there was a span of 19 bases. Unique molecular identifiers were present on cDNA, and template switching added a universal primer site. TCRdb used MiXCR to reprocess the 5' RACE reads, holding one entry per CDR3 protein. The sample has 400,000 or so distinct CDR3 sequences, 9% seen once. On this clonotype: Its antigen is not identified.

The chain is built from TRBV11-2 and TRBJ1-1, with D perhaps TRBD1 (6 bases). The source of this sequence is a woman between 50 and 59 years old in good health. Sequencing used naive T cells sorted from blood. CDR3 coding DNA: TGTGCCAGCAGCCTACCACCCCCAGGGGACCACACTGAAGCTTTCTTT. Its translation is CASSLPPPGDHTEAFF.